This T cell receptor (beta chain) comes out of a study of patients and donors after allogeneic stem cell transplantation. Trimming took 2 bases from V and 5 from J, leaving 15 bases between them. Per the germline V gene, CDR1 is LGHNA and CDR2 is YSLEER. This CDR3 region has 15 residues. Each CDR3 protein is one row after TCRdb ran MiXCR on the RT-PCR reads. The data show 800,000 to 1,000,000 distinct CDR3 sequences, with approximately 19% seen just once and approximately 5.9% held by the top ten. Sequences were obtained from blood, either unsorted or a sorted T cell fraction (not recorded which). This receptor was obtained from a human donor who was either an allogeneic HSCT recipient or a stem cell or donor lymphocyte infusion donor (not recorded which). It is not recorded whose cells these are; they may come from a transplant donor. V is TRBV4-3 and J is TRBJ1-1, with unresolved D. DNA of the CDR3: TGCGCCAGCAGCCAAAATAGACCCCGGGGAACTGAAGCTTTCTTT. Translating it yields CASSQNRPRGTEAFF.